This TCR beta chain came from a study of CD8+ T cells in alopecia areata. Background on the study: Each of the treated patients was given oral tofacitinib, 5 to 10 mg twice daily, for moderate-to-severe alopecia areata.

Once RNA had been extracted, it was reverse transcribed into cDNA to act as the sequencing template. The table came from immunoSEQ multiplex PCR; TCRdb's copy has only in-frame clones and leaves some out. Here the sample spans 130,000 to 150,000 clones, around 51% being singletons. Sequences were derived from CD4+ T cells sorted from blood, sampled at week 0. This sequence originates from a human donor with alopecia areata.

The CDR3 DNA sequence: TGTGCCAGCAGTCTACAGAGGGAGACCCAGTACTTC. This codes for CASSLQRETQYF. The chain has TRBV11-2 and TRBJ2-5, with D uncertain. V gave up 6 bases and J gave up 5 bases, with 10 bases separating them. The CDR3 runs to 12 residues. Germline V gene sequence: CDR1 SGHAT, CDR2 FQNNGV.